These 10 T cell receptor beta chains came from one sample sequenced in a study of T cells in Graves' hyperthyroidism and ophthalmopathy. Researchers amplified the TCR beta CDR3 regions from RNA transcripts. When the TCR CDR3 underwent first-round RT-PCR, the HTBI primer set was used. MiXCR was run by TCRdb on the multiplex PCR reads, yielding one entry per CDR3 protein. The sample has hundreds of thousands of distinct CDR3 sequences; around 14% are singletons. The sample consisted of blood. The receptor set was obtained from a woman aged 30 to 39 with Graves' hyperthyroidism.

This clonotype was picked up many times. CDR3 DNA sequence: TGTGCCAGCAGTGTTATGAGTACTGAAGCTTTCTTT. It is translated as CASSVMSTEAFF. The V and J genes are TRBV2 and TRBJ1-1; unclear D gene. V lost 4 bases, J lost 5 bases, and 8 bases lay in between. The CDR3 loop spans 12 amino acids. Germline V gene data show CDR1 as SNHLY and CDR2 as FYNNEI.

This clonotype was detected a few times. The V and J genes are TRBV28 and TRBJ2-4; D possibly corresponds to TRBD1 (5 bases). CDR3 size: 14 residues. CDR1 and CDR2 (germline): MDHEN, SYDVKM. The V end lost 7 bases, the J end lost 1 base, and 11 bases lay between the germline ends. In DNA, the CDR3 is TGTGCCAGCATGATACAGGATGCCAAAAACATTCAGTACTTC. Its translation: CASMIQDAKNIQYF.

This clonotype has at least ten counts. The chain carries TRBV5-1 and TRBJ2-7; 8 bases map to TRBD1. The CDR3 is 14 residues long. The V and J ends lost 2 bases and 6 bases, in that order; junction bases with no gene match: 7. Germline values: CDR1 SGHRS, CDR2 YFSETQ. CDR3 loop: CASSFVQGAAEQYF. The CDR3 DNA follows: TGCGCCAGCAGCTTTGTGCAGGGGGCGGCCGAGCAGTACTTC.

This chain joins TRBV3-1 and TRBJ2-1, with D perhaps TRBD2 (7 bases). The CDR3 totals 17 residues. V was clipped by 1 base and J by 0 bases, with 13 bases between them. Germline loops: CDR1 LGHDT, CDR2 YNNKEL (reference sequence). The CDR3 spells CASSQAGGGSSYNEQFF. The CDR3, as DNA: TGTGCCAGCAGCCAAGCGGGGGGCGGTAGCTCCTACAATGAGCAGTTCTTC.

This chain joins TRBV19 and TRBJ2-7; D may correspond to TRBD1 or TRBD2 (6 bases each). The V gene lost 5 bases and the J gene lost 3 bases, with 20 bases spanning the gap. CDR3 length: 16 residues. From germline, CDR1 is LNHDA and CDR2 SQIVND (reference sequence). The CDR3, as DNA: TGTGCCAGTAGTTTAAGACTAGGGGGTTTGTTCTACGAGCAGTACTTC. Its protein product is CASSLRLGGLFYEQYF.

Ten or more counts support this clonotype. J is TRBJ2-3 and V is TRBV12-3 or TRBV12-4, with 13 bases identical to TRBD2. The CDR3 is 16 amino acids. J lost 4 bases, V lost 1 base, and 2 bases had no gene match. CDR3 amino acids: CASSLGTSGSADTQYF. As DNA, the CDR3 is TGTGCCAGCAGTTTAGGGACTAGCGGGAGTGCAGATACGCAGTATTTT.

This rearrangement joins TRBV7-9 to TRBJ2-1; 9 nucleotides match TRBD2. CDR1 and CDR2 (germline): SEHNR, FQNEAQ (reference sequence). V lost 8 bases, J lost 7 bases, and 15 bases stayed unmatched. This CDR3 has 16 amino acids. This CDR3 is CASAPPSGIGGNEQFF. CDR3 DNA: TGTGCCAGCGCGCCCCCTAGCGGGATAGGAGGGAATGAGCAGTTCTTC.

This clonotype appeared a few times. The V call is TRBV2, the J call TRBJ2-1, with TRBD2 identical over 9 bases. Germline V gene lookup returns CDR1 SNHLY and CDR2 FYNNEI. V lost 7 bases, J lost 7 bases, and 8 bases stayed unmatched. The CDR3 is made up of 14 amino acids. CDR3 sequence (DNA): TGTGCCAGCAAGGGCGGGAGGGCTGGAAATGAGCAGTTCTTC. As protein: CASKGGRAGNEQFF. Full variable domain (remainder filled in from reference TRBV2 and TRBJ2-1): EPEVTQTPSHQVTQMGQEVILRCVPISNHLYFYWYRQILGQKVEFLVSFYNNEISEKSEIFDDQFSVERPDGSNFTLKIRSTKLEDSAMYFCASKGGRAGNEQFFGPGTRLTVL.

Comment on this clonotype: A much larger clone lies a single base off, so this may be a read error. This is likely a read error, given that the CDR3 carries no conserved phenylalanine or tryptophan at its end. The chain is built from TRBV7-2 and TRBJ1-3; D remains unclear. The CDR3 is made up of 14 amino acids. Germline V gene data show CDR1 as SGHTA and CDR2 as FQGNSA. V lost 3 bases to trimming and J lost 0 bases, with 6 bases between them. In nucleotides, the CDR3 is TGTGCCAGCAGCTTTACCCTCTCTGGAAACACCATATATCTT. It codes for CASSFTLSGNTIYL.

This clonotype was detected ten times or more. The CDR3 nucleotides read TGTGCCAGCAGTTCAGGAGGAAAGAGGAACACAGATACGCAGTATTTT. Protein: CASSSGGKRNTDTQYF. V gene TRBV12-3 or TRBV12-4 combines with J gene TRBJ2-3; D possibly corresponds to TRBD2 (5 bases). The CDR3 is 16 residues long. V was trimmed by 4 bases and J by 2 bases, leaving 16 bases between them.